The 14 T cell receptor beta chains below were found in one sample sequenced in a study of a mutant IDH1 vaccine in newly diagnosed glioma. Data came from immunoSEQ multiplex PCR; TCRdb stores just in-frame clones and leaves some out. The table lists about 66,000 clones, approximately 86% of them singletons. Time point specified: baseline, week 1 (first vaccination visit). Noted treatment: pre-vaccination baseline after standard-of-care therapy. This material consisted of PBMCs, taken from a glioma patient treated with radiotherapy, temozolomide or both. Receptors originate from a man aged 25 to 40 with glioma.

The rearrangement uses TRBV14 and TRBJ2-5, with D unclear. Trimming removed 4 bases at V and 4 bases at J, with 10 bases between. CDR1 SGHDN and CDR2 FVKESK come from the germline V gene. This CDR3 has 13 amino acids. In DNA, the CDR3 is TGTGCCAGCAGCCCTCCGGTGGGAGAGACCCAGTACTTC. Translating gives CASSPPVGETQYF. Drawing the rest from reference TRBV14 and TRBJ2-5, the complete variable domain is EAGVTQFPSHSVIEKGQTVTLRCDPISGHDNLYWYRRVMGKEIKFLLHFVKESKQDESGMPNNRFLAERTGGTYSTLKVQPAELEDSGVYFCASSPPVGETQYFGPGTRLLVL.

The genes are TRBV18 and TRBJ1-6; TRBD1 agrees at 7 bases. The CDR3 consists of 16 residues. V was clipped by 8 bases and J by 11 bases; unmatched bases: 18. The V gene's germline CDR1 is KGHSH and CDR2 LQKENI. CDR3 protein: CASAKKWQGGITPLHF. The CDR3 DNA sequence: TGTGCCAGCGCCAAAAAGTGGCAGGGGGGCATCACACCCCTCCACTTT.

V is TRBV28 and J is TRBJ2-7; D not resolved. The V gene's germline CDR1 is MDHEN and CDR2 SYDVKM. Between the trimmed V and J ends, which lost 5 bases and 2 bases, there was a span of 7 bases. The CDR3 has 12 amino acids. The CDR3 region has the DNA TGTGCCAGCAGTCACGGCACCTACGAGCAGTACTTC. As protein: CASSHGTYEQYF.

The chain links TRBV2 to TRBJ2-5; D gene uncertain. The V gene lost 7 bases and the J gene lost 4 bases, with 7 bases spanning the gap. There are 11 residues in the CDR3. Germline V gene sequence: CDR1 SNHLY, CDR2 FYNNEI. As DNA, the CDR3 is TGTGCCAGCACCGTACGAGAGACCCAGTACTTC. Translating it yields CASTVRETQYF.

This chain joins TRBV5-4 and TRBJ1-2; D might be TRBD1 (5 bases). The CDR3 extends over 13 amino acids. Germline loops: CDR1 SGHNT, CDR2 YYREEE (reference sequence). Deletions cut 0 bases from V and 6 bases from J, with 9 bases between. In DNA, the CDR3 is TGTGCCAGCAGCTTGGTCAGGGTGAATGGCTACACCTTC. Its protein product is CASSLVRVNGYTF.

This rearrangement joins TRBV18 to TRBJ2-7; TRBD1 agrees at 7 bases. V shed 3 bases, J shed 1 base, and the junction held 3 bases outside the gene matches. In germline, CDR1 is KGHSH, CDR2 LQKENI. The CDR3 sequence is 14 residues long. The CDR3 loop reads CASSPDRDSYEQYF. Written as DNA, the CDR3 is TGTGCCAGCTCACCCGACAGGGATTCCTACGAGCAGTACTTC.

The chain couples TRBV2 to TRBJ2-3, with D unresolved. V was pared by 6 bases and J by 2 bases, with 6 bases between. The CDR3 loop spans 12 amino acids. CDR1 and CDR2 from the germline V gene are SNHLY and FYNNEI. Written as DNA, the CDR3 is TGTGCCAGCAGGAGAGACACAGATACGCAGTATTTT. As protein: CASRRDTDTQYF.

The V call is TRBV7-6, the J call TRBJ1-3; D unresolved. CDR3 length: 15 residues. V was shortened by 4 bases and J by 4 bases, with 14 bases between the two germline ends. The germline V gene has CDR1 SGHVS and CDR2 FNYEAQ. The CDR3 region has the DNA TGTGCCAGCAGCTCGCTTGGACTCTCGGGAAACACCATATATTTT. It specifies CASSSLGLSGNTIYF.

The J gene is TRBJ1-3, the V gene TRBV6-5, with D hard to call. V was shortened by 5 bases and J by 5 bases, with 13 bases between the two germline ends. The CDR3 runs 14 residues. Germline lookup yields CDR1 MNHEY and CDR2 SVGAGI. The CDR3 nucleotides are TGTGCCAGCAGTAAAATCGGAAGAAGAAACACCATATATTTT. Protein: CASSKIGRRNTIYF.

V and J are TRBV5-1 and TRBJ1-4; no clear D gene. V shed 4 bases and J shed 8 bases, with 18 bases lying between them. Germline V gene sequence: CDR1 SGHRS, CDR2 YFSETQ. CDR3 length: 15 amino acids. Here the CDR3 DNA reads TGCGCCAGCAGCCGCGAAGGCCTACGAGGAGAAAAACTGTTTTTT. Translating gives CASSREGLRGEKLFF.

This chain links TRBV27 with TRBJ2-1, with TRBD2 matching 14 bases. V lost 6 bases and J lost 5; bases outside the gene matches: 9. The V gene's germline CDR1 is MNHEY and CDR2 SMNVEV (reference sequence). The CDR3 runs 17 residues. Here the CDR3 DNA reads TGTGCCAGCAGCTACGGACTAGCGGGGGGCCTGAACAATGAGCAGTTCTTC. Its protein is CASSYGLAGGLNNEQFF.

The chain links TRBV19 to TRBJ1-4, with a possible D match to TRBD1 (5 bases). The V gene's germline CDR1 is LNHDA and CDR2 SQIVND (reference sequence). This CDR3 has 15 amino acids. V was shortened by 4 bases and J by 7 bases, with 16 bases between the two germline ends. CDR3 residues: CASSRDRRESEKLFF. The CDR3 nucleotides read TGTGCCAGTAGTAGAGACAGAAGGGAGAGTGAAAAACTGTTTTTT.

This chain joins TRBV6-5 and TRBJ1-6; maybe TRBD1 (5 bases). Trimming stripped 10 bases from V and 16 bases from J, with 17 bases between. Germline CDR1 and CDR2: MNHEY and SVGAGI. The CDR3 consists of 11 residues. The CDR3 protein is CATTSAGLLHF. CDR3 nucleotide sequence: TGTGCCACGACCTCCGCGGGACTTCTCCACTTT.

The J gene is TRBJ2-1, the V gene TRBV4-1, with 8 nucleotides matching TRBD1. Germline lookup yields CDR1 MGHRA and CDR2 YSYEKL. This CDR3 is 16 amino acids long. The ends lost 1 base at V and 7 bases at J; junction bases unmatched: 9. CDR3 bases: TGCGCCAGCAGCCAAGTACGACAGGGGCTCGGGAATGAGCAGTTCTTC. Translated, it gives CASSQVRQGLGNEQFF.